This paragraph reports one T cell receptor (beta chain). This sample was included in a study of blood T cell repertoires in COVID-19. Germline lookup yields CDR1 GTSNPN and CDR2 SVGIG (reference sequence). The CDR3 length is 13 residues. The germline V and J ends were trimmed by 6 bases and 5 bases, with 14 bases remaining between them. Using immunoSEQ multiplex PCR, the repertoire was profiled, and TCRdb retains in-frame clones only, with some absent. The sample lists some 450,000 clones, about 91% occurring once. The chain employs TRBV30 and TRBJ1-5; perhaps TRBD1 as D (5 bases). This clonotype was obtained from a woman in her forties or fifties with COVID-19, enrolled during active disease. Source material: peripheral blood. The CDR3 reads CACRAGGDQPQHF. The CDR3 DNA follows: TGTGCCTGCCGTGCTGGGGGGGATCAGCCCCAGCATTTT.